What follows are 8 T cell receptor beta chains derived from one specimen sequenced in a study of blood T cell repertoires in COVID-19 (dated by TCRdb to 2020 to 2021). The library was made by the immunoSEQ multiplex PCR assay. What TCRdb holds here is the immuneACCESS table cut down to in-frame rearrangements. Part of the clones is not present; checked against another copy, under half of the missing clones reflect an unresolved V gene, and the others are unexplained. The sample records 130,000 or so clones, over 75% of which are singletons. The ten biggest clones cover more than 15% of the sample. The sequencing sample was made of peripheral blood. The receptors here all came from a man between 60 and 75 years old with active or convalescent COVID-19.

This chain links TRBV29-1 with TRBJ2-7; 8 bases are a match to TRBD2. Germline lookup yields CDR1 SQVTM and CDR2 ANQGSEA. The CDR3 runs to 12 residues. Unmatched junction bases numbered 7, after V lost 6 bases and J lost 6 bases. The CDR3 nucleotides are TGCAGCGTGGAGAGCGGGAGTGGCGAGCAGTACTTC. This sequence encodes CSVESGSGEQYF.

This chain uses TRBV5-5 with TRBJ1-1; D gene uncertain. V dropped 4 bases and J dropped 6 bases, with 10 bases sitting between them. The V gene's germline CDR1 is SGHKS and CDR2 YYEKEE (reference sequence). CDR3 length equals 12 residues. The CDR3 loop is CASSPSLAEAFF. In nucleotides, the CDR3 is TGTGCCAGCAGCCCAAGCCTGGCTGAAGCTTTCTTT. Combining the CDR3 with reference TRBV5-5 and TRBJ1-1 gives the whole variable domain DAGVTQSPTHLIKTRGQQVTLRCSPISGHKSVSWYQQVLGQGPQFIFQYYEKEERGRGNFPDRFSARQFPNYSSELNVNALLLGDSALYLCASSPSLAEAFFGQGTRLTVV.

The rearrangement joins TRBV5-1 to TRBJ1-1; D unclear. Germline loops: CDR1 SGHRS, CDR2 YFSETQ. Trimming stripped 8 bases from V and 4 bases from J, with 18 bases between. The CDR3 spans 14 residues. DNA of the CDR3: TGCGCCAGTCGCCCGGCCGGCGGCGGCACTGAAGCTTTCTTT. Amino acids: CASRPAGGGTEAFF.

The V gene is TRBV12-3 or TRBV12-4, the J gene TRBJ1-1; a possible D gene is TRBD1 (5 bases). V lost 7 bases, J lost 4 bases, and 13 bases lay in between. The CDR3 has 13 residues. The CDR3 loop reads CASIKMGGTEAFF. The CDR3 bases are TGTGCCAGCATCAAAATGGGGGGCACTGAAGCTTTCTTT.

A single count supports this clone. The rearrangement uses TRBV30 and TRBJ2-5, with D possibly matching TRBD2 (5 bases). V lost 3 bases to trimming and J lost 4 bases, with 6 bases between them. This CDR3 contains 11 residues. The germline gives CDR1 GTSNPN, CDR2 SVGIG (reference sequence). CDR3 coding DNA: TGTGCCTGGAGAGGGAGAGAGACCCAGTACTTC. This translates into CAWRGRETQYF.

This clone turned up a few times. This chain joins TRBV6-5 and TRBJ2-4, with 8 bases that match TRBD1. V dropped 9 bases and J dropped 7; count of bases not matched to a gene: 5. The CDR3 covers 12 residues. Germline CDR1 is MNHEY and CDR2 is SVGAGI. This CDR3 is CASTTGANIQYF. For the CDR3, the DNA is TGTGCCAGTACGACAGGGGCGAACATTCAGTACTTC.

The chain links TRBV19 to TRBJ1-1, with TRBD1 matching 9 bases. There are 15 residues in the CDR3. Germline-derived CDR1 and CDR2 are LNHDA and SQIVND (reference sequence). V shed 4 bases, J shed 4 bases, and the junction held 7 bases outside the gene matches. CDR3 amino acids: CASSTLQGAITEAFF. DNA of the CDR3: TGTGCCAGTAGTACCTTACAGGGGGCGATCACTGAAGCTTTCTTT.

The chain has TRBV10-3 and TRBJ2-7; 11 bases are a match to TRBD2. The germline V gene encodes CDR1 ENHRY and CDR2 SYGVKD. The ends lost 6 bases at V and 6 bases at J; junction bases unmatched: 7. The CDR3 is made up of 14 amino acids. The CDR3 is CAISELLAGGEQYF. In DNA form, the CDR3 reads TGTGCCATCAGCGAACTTCTAGCGGGAGGCGAGCAGTACTTC.